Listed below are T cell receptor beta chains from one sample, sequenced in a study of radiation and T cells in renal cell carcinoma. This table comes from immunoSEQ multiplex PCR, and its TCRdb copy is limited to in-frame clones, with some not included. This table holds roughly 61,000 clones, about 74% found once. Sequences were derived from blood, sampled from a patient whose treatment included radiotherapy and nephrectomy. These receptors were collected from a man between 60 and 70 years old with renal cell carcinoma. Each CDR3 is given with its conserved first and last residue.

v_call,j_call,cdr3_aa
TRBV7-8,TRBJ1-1,CASSLVSGAGVPFTGTEAFF
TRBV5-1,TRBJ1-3,CASSLGPGRGDTIYF
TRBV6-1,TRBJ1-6,CASSEDPGPNSPLHF
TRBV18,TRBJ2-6,CASSPRDRGSGANVLTF
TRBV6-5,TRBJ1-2,CASRTGGENYGYTF
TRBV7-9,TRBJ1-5,CASSLALRRPEQGEPQHF
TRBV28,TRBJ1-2,CASSIRQGNGYTF
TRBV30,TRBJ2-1,CAWSPRGAGFTYNEQFF
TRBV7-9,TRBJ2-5,CASGPGTAFETQYF
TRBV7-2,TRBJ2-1,CASSSYSEPYNEQFF
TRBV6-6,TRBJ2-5,CASSYLPTGEETQYF
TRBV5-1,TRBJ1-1,CASSPGTAGTEAFF
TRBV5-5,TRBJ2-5,CASSLGGLKETQYF
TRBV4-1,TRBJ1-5,CASSLGKDSNQPQHF
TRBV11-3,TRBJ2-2,CASNGNTGELFF
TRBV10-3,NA,CAISGGLEVYEQYF
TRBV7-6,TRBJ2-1,CASSLVSGTSGRREVVEQFF
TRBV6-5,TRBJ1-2,CASSYAGGQGIGGYTF
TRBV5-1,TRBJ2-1,CASSLVSGSYNEQFF
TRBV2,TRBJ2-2,CASSVLAGTVVSAGELFF
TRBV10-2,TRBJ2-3,CASSEWVAPDTQYF
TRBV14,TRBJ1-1,CASSQDLGRVHTEAFF
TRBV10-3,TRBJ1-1,CATYTGGITEAFF
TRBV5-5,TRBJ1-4,CASSLAPGHLSEKLFF
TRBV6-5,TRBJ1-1,CASSYGPGLNTEAFF
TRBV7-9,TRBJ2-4,CASSLDTYAKNIQYF
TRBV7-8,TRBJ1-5,CASSLAVRVQNQPQHF
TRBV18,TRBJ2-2,CASSPSQAGVSPGELFF
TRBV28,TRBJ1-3,CASSPNPGGGDTIYF
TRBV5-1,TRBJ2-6,CASSRAGQGSGANVLTF
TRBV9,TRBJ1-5,CARPRAALFRGRFRSNQPQHF